This TCR beta chain comes out of a study of cytotoxic CD8 clonotypes in ibrutinib-treated CLL. Study-wide context: Partial responses totalled about 24 and complete responses 2; after median around six years, 14 remained remitted and about twelve progressed. Response samples were taken after a median of approximately 13 months on treatment, range 6 to 36.

Per germline, CDR1 SGDLS and CDR2 YYNGEE. V gave up 3 bases and J gave up 5 bases, with 14 bases separating them. This CDR3 has 14 amino acids. TCRdb's copy holds only in-frame clones and misses some; the assay was immunoSEQ multiplex PCR. The sample holds around 30,000 clones, roughly 59% seen once. On this clone itself: Antigen specificity is unknown.

Regarding the study as a whole: Timing of sampling differed between sustained-remission and progressing patients. Public clonotypes occurred uncommonly; on treatment, they contracted or remained stable.

The sequence was obtained from a human donor with chronic lymphocytic leukemia. The material sequenced was PBMCs, taken before ibrutinib treatment. The chain employs TRBV9 and TRBJ2-5, with D possibly being TRBD1 (5 bases). CDR3 in amino acids: CASSASQGYETQYF. The CDR3 nucleotides are TGTGCCAGCAGCGCCTCTCAGGGTTACGAGACCCAGTACTTC.